These 9 T cell receptor beta chains were all obtained from the same sample, sequenced in a study of T cell repertoires in cytomegalovirus infection. A single record per CDR3 protein comes from TCRdb applying MiXCR to the reads. Here the sample spans some 170,000 distinct CDR3 sequences, roughly 17% being singletons. The sample comprised CD8+ T cells from PBMCs. These receptor sequences come from a human donor in good health (CMV status not recorded). Some clones in this sample may be carry-over from other donors' samples.

There are a few counts of this clonotype. The chain combines TRBV6-1 with TRBJ1-1; tentative D call: TRBD1 (5 bases). This CDR3 region has 16 residues. Germline V CDR1 and CDR2: MNHNS, SASEGT. Deletions cut 6 bases from V and 1 base from J, with 18 bases between. CDR3 in amino acids: CASSPGNPGSNTEAFF. CDR3 in DNA: TGTGCCAGCAGCCCAGGGAACCCGGGTTCGAACACTGAAGCTTTCTTT.

This clonotype was observed many times. The J gene is TRBJ2-3, the V gene TRBV7-3; 7 bases map to TRBD2. J gave up 1 base and V 5 bases, and 6 bases lay outside the gene matches. CDR3 length: 15 amino acids. Germline loops: CDR1 SGHTA, CDR2 FQGTGA. The CDR3 DNA reads TGTGCCAGCAGCCCTGGCGGGGGACGCACAGATACGCAGTATTTT. Translated: CASSPGGGRTDTQYF.

V gene TRBV29-1 combines with J gene TRBJ1-5; D is unclear. CDR3 length equals 14 residues. Germline V gene data show CDR1 as SQVTM and CDR2 as ANQGSEA. The germline V and J ends were trimmed by 5 bases and 0 bases, with 11 bases remaining between them. CDR3 amino acids: CSVMVPYSNQPQHF. CDR3 DNA sequence: TGCAGCGTTATGGTCCCGTATAGCAATCAGCCCCAGCATTTT.

The chain links TRBV20-1 to TRBJ1-5; tentatively, D is TRBD1 (5 bases). The germline CDR1 and CDR2 sequences are DFQATT and SNEGSKA (reference sequence). The CDR3 covers 15 residues. V lost 2 bases and J 1 base, leaving 12 bases between the germline ends. CDR3 region: CSARNIRESNQPQHF. The CDR3 nucleotides are TGCAGTGCTAGAAATATCAGGGAAAGCAATCAGCCCCAGCATTTT.

This rearrangement joins TRBV7-9 to TRBJ2-1; 10 bases align to TRBD1. Germline loops: CDR1 SEHNR, CDR2 FQNEAQ (reference sequence). The CDR3 length is 15 residues. With V trimmed by 7 bases and J by 4 bases, 7 bases remained unmatched. The DNA of the CDR3 is TGTGCCAGCAACGAACCGGGACAGGGGTACAATGAGCAGTTCTTC. It encodes CASNEPGQGYNEQFF.

In its sample, this clonotype was seen a few times. The chain links TRBV15 to TRBJ2-7, with D hard to call. The CDR3 is 14 residues long. CDR1 is LNHNV, CDR2 YYDKDF, per germline (reference sequence). The V end lost 1 base, the J end lost 6 bases, and 13 bases lay between the germline ends. The CDR3 loop reads CATSRGDSGAEQYF. The CDR3, as DNA: TGTGCCACCAGCAGAGGCGATTCCGGAGCCGAGCAGTACTTC.

This clonotype showed up just a few times. The chain combines TRBV28 with TRBJ1-1; D possibly corresponds to TRBD1 (5 bases). Germline assignment: CDR1 MDHEN and CDR2 SYDVKM. V shed 6 bases and J shed 6 bases, with 14 bases lying between them. CDR3 length: 13 residues. The CDR3 protein is CASSQTGYPEAFF. The CDR3 DNA sequence: TGTGCCAGCAGCCAAACAGGCTACCCTGAAGCTTTCTTT.

This clonotype has just a few counts. The gene calls are TRBV11-2 and TRBJ2-1, with a weak D call TRBD2 (6 bases). The CDR3 has 16 amino acids. Germline CDR1 and CDR2: SGHAT and FQNNGV. V was pared by 3 bases and J by 6 bases, with 18 bases between. CDR3 residues: CASSLEPGLNSNEQFF. Written as DNA, the CDR3 is TGTGCCAGCAGCTTGGAACCGGGACTCAATTCCAATGAGCAGTTCTTC.

This clonotype was seen a few times. The rearrangement uses TRBV7-9 and TRBJ1-1; D is ambiguous. Germline assignment: CDR1 SEHNR and CDR2 FQNEAQ (reference sequence). The CDR3 is made up of 15 amino acids. Trimming took 5 bases from V and 0 from J, leaving 13 bases between them. The CDR3 spells CASSKDTPMNTEAFF. In DNA, the CDR3 is TGTGCCAGCAGCAAAGACACCCCCATGAACACTGAAGCTTTCTTT. The whole variable domain, filled in from reference TRBV7-9 and TRBJ1-1, reads DTGVSQNPRHKITKRGQNVTFRCDPISEHNRLYWYRQTLGQGPEFLTYFQNEAQLEKSRLLSDRFSAERPKGSFSTLEIQRTEQGDSAMYLCASSKDTPMNTEAFFGQGTRLTVV.